This T cell receptor beta chain derives from a study of T cell responses to AZD1222 COVID-19 vaccine. Study-level results: Just 6 or 7 AZD1222 recipients were seropositive at baseline. Regions 160-218 and 743-854 held dominance among vaccine-associated CD4 TCRs, which spanned spike.

Combined were second doses at about 4 or about 12 weeks. Comments on this clone: The antigen is unknown.

Generated by immunoSEQ multiplex PCR, the TCRdb table keeps only in-frame clones and is missing some. The sample yields roughly 110,000 clones, 80% to 95% seen once. Per germline, CDR1 SGHAT and CDR2 FQNNGV. V was clipped by 5 bases and J by 8 bases, with 9 bases between them. The CDR3 has 12 amino acids. The specimen was peripheral blood, collected 28 days after the second AZD1222 dose. The rearrangement links TRBV11-2 to TRBJ2-2; the D gene is possibly TRBD2 (5 bases). The TCR was taken from an adult who received the AZD1222 COVID-19 vaccine. CDR3 amino acids: CASSERGGELFF. CDR3 in DNA: TGTGCCAGCAGCGAAAGAGGGGGGGAGCTGTTTTTT.